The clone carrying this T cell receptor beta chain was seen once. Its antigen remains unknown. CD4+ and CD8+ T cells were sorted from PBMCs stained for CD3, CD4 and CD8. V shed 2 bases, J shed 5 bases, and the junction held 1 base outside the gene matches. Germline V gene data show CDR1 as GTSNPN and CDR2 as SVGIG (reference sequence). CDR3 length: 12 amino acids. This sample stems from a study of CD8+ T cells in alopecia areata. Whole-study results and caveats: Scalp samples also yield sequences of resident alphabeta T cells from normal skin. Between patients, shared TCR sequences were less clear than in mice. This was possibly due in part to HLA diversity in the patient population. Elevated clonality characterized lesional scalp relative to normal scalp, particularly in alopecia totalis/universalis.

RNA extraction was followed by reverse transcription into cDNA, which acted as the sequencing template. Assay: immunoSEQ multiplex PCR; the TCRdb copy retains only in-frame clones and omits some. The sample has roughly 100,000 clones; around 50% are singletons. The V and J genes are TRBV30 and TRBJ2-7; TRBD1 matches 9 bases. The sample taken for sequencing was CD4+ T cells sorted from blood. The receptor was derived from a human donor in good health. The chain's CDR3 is CAWSWTGDEQYF. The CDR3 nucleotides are TGTGCCTGGAGTTGGACAGGGGACGAGCAGTACTTC.